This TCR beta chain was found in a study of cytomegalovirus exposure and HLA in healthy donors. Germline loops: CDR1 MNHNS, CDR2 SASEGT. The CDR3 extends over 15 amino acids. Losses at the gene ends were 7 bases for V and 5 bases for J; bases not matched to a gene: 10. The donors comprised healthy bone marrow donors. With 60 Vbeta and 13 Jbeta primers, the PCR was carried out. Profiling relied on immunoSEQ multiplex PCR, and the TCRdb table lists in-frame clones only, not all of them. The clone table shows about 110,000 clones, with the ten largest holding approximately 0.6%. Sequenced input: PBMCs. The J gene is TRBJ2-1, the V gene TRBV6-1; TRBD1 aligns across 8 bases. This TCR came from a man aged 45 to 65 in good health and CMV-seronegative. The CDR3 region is CASILDRVSHNEQFF. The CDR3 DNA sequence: TGTGCCAGCATTCTGGACAGGGTCAGCCACAATGAGCAGTTCTTC.